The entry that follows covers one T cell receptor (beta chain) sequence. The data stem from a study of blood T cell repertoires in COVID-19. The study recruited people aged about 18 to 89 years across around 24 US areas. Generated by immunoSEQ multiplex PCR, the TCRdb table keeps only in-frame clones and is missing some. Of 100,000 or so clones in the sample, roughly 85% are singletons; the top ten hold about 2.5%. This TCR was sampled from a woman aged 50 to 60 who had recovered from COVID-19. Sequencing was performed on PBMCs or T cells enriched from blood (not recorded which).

The CDR3 DNA reads as TGTGCCAGCAGGCGGGAGCCGGAAATGAACACTGAAGCTTTCTTT. This sequence encodes CASRREPEMNTEAFF. The rearrangement links TRBV7-3 to TRBJ1-1; D uncertain. Germline V gives CDR1 SGHTA, CDR2 FQGTGA. This CDR3 comprises 15 residues. Trimming took 6 bases from V and 0 from J, leaving 14 bases between them.